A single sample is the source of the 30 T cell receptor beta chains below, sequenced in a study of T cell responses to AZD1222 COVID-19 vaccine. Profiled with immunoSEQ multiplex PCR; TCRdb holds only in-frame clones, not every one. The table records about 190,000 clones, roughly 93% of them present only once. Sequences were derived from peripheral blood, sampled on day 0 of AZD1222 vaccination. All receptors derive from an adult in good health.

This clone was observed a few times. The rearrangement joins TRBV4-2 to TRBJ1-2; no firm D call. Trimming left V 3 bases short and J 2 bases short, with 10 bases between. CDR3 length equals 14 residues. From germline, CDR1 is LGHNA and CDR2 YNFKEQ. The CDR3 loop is CASSQKQSNYGYTF. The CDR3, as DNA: TGTGCCAGCAGCCAGAAACAGTCGAACTATGGCTACACCTTC.

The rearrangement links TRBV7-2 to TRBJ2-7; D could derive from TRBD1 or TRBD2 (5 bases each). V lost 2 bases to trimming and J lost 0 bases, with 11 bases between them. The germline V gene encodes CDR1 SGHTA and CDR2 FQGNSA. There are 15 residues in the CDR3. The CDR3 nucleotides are TGTGCCAGCAGCTTATTCGGGGCCAGCTCCTACGAGCAGTACTTC. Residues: CASSLFGASSYEQYF.

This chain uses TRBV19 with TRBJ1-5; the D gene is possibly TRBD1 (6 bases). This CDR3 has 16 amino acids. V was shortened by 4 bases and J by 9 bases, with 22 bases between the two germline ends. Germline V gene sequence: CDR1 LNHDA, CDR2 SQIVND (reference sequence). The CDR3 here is CASSTRSPGALGPQHF. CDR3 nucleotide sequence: TGTGCCAGTAGTACCCGATCGCCAGGGGCTCTTGGGCCCCAGCATTTT.

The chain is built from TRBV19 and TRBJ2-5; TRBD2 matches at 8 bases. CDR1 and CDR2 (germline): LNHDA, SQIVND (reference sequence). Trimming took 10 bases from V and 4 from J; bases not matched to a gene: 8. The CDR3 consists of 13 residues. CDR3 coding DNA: TGTGCCACACGGGGGGGAGGGTCAGAGACCCAGTACTTC. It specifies CATRGGGSETQYF.

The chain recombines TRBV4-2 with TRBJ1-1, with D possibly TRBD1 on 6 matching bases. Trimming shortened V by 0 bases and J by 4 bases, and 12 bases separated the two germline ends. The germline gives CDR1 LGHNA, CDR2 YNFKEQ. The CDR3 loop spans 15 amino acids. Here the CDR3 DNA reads TGTGCCAGCAGCCAAGAACCAAGGGGGTCCACTGAAGCTTTCTTT. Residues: CASSQEPRGSTEAFF.

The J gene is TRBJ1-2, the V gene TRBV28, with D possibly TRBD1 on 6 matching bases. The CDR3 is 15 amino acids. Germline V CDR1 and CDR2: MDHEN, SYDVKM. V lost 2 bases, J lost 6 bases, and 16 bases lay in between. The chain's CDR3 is CASSLNRGGANGYTF. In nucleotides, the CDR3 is TGTGCCAGCAGTTTAAATCGCGGGGGCGCTAATGGCTACACCTTC.

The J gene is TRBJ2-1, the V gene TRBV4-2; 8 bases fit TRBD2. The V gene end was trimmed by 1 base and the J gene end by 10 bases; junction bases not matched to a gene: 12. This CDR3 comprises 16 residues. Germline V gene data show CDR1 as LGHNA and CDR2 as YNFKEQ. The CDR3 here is CASSQGGAGAQGEQFF. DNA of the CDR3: TGTGCCAGCAGCCAAGGGGGAGCGGGAGCCCAGGGCGAGCAGTTCTTC.

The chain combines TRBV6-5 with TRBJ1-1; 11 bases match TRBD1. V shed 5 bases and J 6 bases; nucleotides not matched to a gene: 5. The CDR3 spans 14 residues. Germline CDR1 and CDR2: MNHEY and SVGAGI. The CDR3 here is CASSREGQGAEAFF. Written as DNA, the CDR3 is TGTGCCAGCAGTCGAGAGGGACAGGGGGCTGAAGCTTTCTTT.

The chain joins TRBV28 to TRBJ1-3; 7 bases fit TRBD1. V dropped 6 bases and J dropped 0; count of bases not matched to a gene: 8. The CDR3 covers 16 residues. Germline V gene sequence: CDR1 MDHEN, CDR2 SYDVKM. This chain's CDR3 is CASRTRTGNSGNTIYF. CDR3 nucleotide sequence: TGTGCCAGCAGGACGAGGACAGGAAACTCTGGAAACACCATATATTTT.

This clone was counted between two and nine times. The CDR3 loop reads CASSAGLAGPVAYEQYF. The CDR3 DNA sequence: TGTGCCAGCTCAGCTGGACTAGCGGGACCGGTCGCCTACGAGCAGTACTTC. The rearrangement uses TRBV18 and TRBJ2-7; TRBD2 matches 12 bases. V lost 5 bases and J lost 2; bases outside the gene matches: 10. The CDR3 is 17 residues long. CDR1 is KGHSH and CDR2 is LQKENI in the germline V gene.

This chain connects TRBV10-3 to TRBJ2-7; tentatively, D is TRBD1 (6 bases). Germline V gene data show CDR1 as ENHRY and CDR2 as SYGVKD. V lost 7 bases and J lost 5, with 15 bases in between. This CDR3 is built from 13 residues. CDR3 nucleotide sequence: TGTGCCATCACCCGATCGGACAGCGACGAGCAGTACTTC. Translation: CAITRSDSDEQYF.

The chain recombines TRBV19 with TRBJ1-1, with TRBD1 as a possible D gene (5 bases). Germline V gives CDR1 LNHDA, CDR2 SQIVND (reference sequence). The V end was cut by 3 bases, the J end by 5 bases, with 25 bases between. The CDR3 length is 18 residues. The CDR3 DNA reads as TGTGCCAGTAGTATCTCGATTCCAGGGTCAGGCCGCCAGACTGAAGCTTTCTTT. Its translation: CASSISIPGSGRQTEAFF.

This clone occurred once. The CDR3 reads CASSFRRESYYEQYF. CDR3 nucleotide sequence: TGTGCCAGCAGTTTCAGGCGGGAATCGTACTACGAGCAGTACTTC. This rearrangement joins TRBV27 to TRBJ2-7; possibly TRBD2 for D (6 bases). With 3 bases removed from V and 3 bases from J, the gap between germline ends came to 15 bases. Germline-derived CDR1 and CDR2 are MNHEY and SMNVEV (reference sequence). This CDR3 region has 15 residues.

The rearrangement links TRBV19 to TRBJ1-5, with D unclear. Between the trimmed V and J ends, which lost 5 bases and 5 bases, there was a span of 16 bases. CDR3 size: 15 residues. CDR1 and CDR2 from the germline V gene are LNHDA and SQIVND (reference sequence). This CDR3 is CASSSPGSIYQPQHF. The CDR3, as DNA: TGTGCCAGTAGTTCCCCCGGGTCCATATATCAGCCCCAGCATTTT.

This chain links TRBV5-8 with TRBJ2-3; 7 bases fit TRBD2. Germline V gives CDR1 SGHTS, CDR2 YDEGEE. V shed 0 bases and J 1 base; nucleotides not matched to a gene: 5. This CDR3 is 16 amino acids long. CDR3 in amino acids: CASSLDPGLGTDTQYF. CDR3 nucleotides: TGTGCCAGCAGCTTGGACCCTGGACTAGGCACAGATACGCAGTATTTT.

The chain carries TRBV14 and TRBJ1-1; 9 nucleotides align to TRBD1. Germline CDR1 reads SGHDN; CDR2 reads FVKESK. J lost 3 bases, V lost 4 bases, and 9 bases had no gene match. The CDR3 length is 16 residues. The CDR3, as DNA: TGTGCCAGCAGCCGAGGACAGGGGAGGTGGGACACTGAAGCTTTCTTT. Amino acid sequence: CASSRGQGRWDTEAFF.

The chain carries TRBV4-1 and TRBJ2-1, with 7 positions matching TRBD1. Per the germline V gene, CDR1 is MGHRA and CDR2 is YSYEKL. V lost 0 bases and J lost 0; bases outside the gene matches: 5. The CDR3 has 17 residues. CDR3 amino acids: CASSQDQRGHSYNEQFF. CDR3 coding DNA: TGCGCCAGCAGCCAAGATCAAAGGGGGCACTCCTACAATGAGCAGTTCTTC.

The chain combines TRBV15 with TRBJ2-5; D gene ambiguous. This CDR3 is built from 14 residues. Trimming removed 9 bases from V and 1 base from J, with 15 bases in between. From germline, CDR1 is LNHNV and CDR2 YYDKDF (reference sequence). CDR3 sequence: CATKALQFQETQYF. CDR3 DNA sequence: TGTGCCACGAAAGCCCTACAGTTCCAAGAGACCCAGTACTTC.

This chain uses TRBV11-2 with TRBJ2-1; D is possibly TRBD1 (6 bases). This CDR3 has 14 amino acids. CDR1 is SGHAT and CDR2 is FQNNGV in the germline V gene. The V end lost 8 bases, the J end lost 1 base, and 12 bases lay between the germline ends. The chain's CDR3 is CASQQGQSYNEQFF. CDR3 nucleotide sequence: TGTGCCAGCCAACAGGGTCAGTCCTACAATGAGCAGTTCTTC.

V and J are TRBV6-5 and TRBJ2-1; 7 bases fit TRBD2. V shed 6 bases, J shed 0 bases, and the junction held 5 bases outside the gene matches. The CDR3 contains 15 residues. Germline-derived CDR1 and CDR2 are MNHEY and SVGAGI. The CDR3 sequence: CASRVTSSSYNEQFF. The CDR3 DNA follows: TGTGCCAGCAGAGTGACTAGCTCCTCCTACAATGAGCAGTTCTTC.

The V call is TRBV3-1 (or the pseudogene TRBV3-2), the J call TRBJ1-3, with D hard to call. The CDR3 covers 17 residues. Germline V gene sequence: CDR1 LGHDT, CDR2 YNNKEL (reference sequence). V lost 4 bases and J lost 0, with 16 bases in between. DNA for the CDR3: TGTGCCAGCAGCCTATGGACCGGACTACTCTCTGGAAACACCATATATTTT. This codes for CASSLWTGLLSGNTIYF.

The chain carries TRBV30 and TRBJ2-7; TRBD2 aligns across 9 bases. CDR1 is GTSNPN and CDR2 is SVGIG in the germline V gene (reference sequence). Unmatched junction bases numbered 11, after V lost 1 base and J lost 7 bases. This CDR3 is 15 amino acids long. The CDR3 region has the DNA TGTGCCTGGAGTGATTGGGGACTAGCTGGTAAGGAGCAGTACTTC. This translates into CAWSDWGLAGKEQYF.

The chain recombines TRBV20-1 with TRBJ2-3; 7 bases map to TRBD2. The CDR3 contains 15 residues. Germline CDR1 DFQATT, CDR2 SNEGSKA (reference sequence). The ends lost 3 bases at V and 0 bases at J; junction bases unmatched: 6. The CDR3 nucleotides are TGCAGTGCTAGTTCCCCGGGACTAAGCACAGATACGCAGTATTTT. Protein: CSASSPGLSTDTQYF.

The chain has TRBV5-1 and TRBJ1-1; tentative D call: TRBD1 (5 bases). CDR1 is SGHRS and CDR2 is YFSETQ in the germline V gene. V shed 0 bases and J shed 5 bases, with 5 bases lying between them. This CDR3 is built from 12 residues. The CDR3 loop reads CASSLGQTEAFF. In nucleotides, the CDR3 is TGCGCCAGCAGCTTGGGACAGACTGAAGCTTTCTTT.

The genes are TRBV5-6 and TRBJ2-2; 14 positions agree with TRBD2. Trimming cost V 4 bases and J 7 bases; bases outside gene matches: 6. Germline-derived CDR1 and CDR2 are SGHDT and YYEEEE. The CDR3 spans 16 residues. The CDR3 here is CASSEGLAGDIGELFF. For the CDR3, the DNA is TGTGCCAGCAGCGAGGGACTAGCGGGAGACATCGGGGAGCTGTTTTTT.

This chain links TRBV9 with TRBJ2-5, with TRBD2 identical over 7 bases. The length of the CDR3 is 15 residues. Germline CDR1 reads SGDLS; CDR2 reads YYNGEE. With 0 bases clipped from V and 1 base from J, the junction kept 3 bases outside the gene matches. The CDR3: CASSVGGGPQETQYF. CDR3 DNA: TGTGCCAGCAGCGTAGGGGGGGGTCCCCAAGAGACCCAGTACTTC.

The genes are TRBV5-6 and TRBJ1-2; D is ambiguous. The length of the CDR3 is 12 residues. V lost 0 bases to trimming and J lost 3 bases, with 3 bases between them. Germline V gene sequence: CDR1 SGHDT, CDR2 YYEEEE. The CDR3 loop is CASSLGYYGYTF. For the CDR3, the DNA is TGTGCCAGCAGCTTGGGGTACTATGGCTACACCTTC.

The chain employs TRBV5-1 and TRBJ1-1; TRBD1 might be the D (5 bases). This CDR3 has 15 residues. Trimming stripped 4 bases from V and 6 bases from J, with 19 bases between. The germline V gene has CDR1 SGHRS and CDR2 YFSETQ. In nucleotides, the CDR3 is TGCGCCAGCAGCCAGACCCAGGGAGGTTGGGCTGAAGCTTTCTTT. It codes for CASSQTQGGWAEAFF.

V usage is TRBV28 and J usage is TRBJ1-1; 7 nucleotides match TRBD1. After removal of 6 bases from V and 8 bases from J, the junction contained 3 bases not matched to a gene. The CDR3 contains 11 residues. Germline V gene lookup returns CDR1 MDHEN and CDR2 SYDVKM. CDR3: CASSKTGEAFF. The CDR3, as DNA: TGTGCCAGCAGCAAGACAGGGGAAGCTTTCTTT. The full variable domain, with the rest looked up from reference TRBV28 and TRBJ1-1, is DVKVTQSSRYLVKRTGEKVFLECVQDMDHENMFWYRQDPGLGLRLIYFSYDVKMKEKGDIPEGYSVSREKKERFSLILESASTNQTSMYLCASSKTGEAFFGQGTRLTVV.

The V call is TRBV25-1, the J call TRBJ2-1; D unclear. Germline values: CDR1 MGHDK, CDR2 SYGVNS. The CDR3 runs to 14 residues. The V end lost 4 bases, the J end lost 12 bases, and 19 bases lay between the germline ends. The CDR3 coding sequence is TGTGCCAGCAGTGGCGTCGGGCCAATGCTGGGGCAGTTCTTC. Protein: CASSGVGPMLGQFF.